These 16 T cell receptor beta chains share one sample of origin, sequenced in a study of shared clonotypes between healthy human individuals. Method: immunoSEQ multiplex PCR; TCRdb's copy keeps in-frame clones and lacks some. The sample includes about 460,000 clones, 77% of them seen just once. The specimen was PBMCs. These receptors were obtained from a woman between 40 and 50 years old in good health. Some clones in this sample may be carry-over from other donors' samples.

This sequence joins TRBV29-1 and TRBJ2-3, with D maybe TRBD2 (6 bases). This CDR3 contains 11 residues. Germline-derived CDR1 and CDR2 are SQVTM and ANQGSEA. Trimming removed 8 bases from V and 4 bases from J, with 10 bases in between. The CDR3 nucleotides are TGCAGCTCCGCGGGGCCAGATACGCAGTATTTT. This codes for CSSAGPDTQYF.

Comment on this clone: A far larger clone is one nucleotide away, so this likely arose from a read error. Other DNA sequences in this sample translate to the same CDR3. The CDR3 nucleotides are TGTGCCTGGAGGGCCGGTGTAAACACCGGGGAGCTGTTTTTT. Amino acids: CAWRAGVNTGELFF. The chain couples TRBV30 to TRBJ2-2; unclear D gene. Germline lookup yields CDR1 GTSNPN and CDR2 SVGIG (reference sequence). V was clipped by 3 bases and J by 2 bases, with 10 bases between them. CDR3 length equals 14 residues.

The chain uses TRBV19 and TRBJ1-4, with 8 nucleotides matching TRBD1. Germline assignment: CDR1 LNHDA and CDR2 SQIVND (reference sequence). This CDR3 comprises 15 residues. With V trimmed by 6 bases and J by 2 bases, 5 bases remained unmatched. The chain's CDR3 is CASSSTGGTNEKLFF. CDR3 sequence (DNA): TGTGCCAGTAGCTCCACAGGGGGGACTAATGAAAAACTGTTTTTT.

Comments on this clone: Since a far larger clone is one base different, this is likely a read error. This chain links TRBV30 with TRBJ1-5; D unresolved. This CDR3 has 14 residues. The germline gives CDR1 GTSNPN, CDR2 SVGIG (reference sequence). As DNA, the CDR3 is TGTGCCTGGGGTGTGAGGGAGTTCAATCAGCCCCAGCATTTT. Residues: CAWGVREFNQPQHF.

The rearrangement joins TRBV4-1 to TRBJ2-5; weak D call: TRBD1 (6 bases). The CDR3 is 15 amino acids. CDR1 MGHRA and CDR2 YSYEKL come from the germline V gene. V was clipped by 2 bases and J by 4 bases, with 14 bases between them. The CDR3 nucleotides are TGCGCCAGCAGCCAAATACAGGGTTATGGAGAGACCCAGTACTTC. It yields the protein CASSQIQGYGETQYF.

A note on this clone: Only one base separates this from a far larger clonotype, so it likely reflects a read error. Other DNA sequences of this sample code for an identical CDR3. V and J are TRBV7-9 and TRBJ2-5; TRBD2 matches 12 bases. Judging by the DNA end, TRBJ2-7 fits better; the J call may be wrong. Germline CDR1 and CDR2: SEHNR and FQNEAQ (reference sequence). CDR3 size: 13 residues. The CDR3 nucleotides are TGTGCCAGCAGCGAACTAGCGGGGGGCGAGCAGTACTTC. It translates to CASSELAGGEQYF.

On this clone: Only one base separates this from a far larger clonotype, so it likely reflects a read error. This CDR3 reads CASSQTRETGGLFF. For the CDR3, the DNA is TGTGCCAGCAGCCAGACTAGGGAAACCGGGGGGCTGTTTTTT. The chain links TRBV5-4 to TRBJ2-2; weak D call: TRBD2 (6 bases). CDR1 and CDR2 from the germline V gene are SGHNT and YYREEE (reference sequence). The CDR3 sequence is 14 residues long.

As to this clone: This likely traces to a read error, being one base from a far larger clone. The chain couples TRBV5-4 to TRBJ2-5, with D uncertain. The end of the DNA fits TRBJ2-7 better, so the J call may be wrong. The CDR3 contains 13 residues. The V gene's germline CDR1 is SGHNT and CDR2 YYREEE (reference sequence). The CDR3 spells CASGLSSIHEQYF. The CDR3 coding sequence is TGTGCCAGCGGCCTCTCCTCCATCCACGAGCAGTACTTC.

The chain joins TRBV10-3 to TRBJ2-7, with 8 bases matching TRBD2. Per the germline V gene, CDR1 is ENHRY and CDR2 is SYGVKD. V lost 6 bases and J lost 3; bases outside the gene matches: 10. There are 15 residues in the CDR3. CDR3 region: CAISGGSGRVYEQYF. The CDR3 DNA sequence: TGTGCCATCAGCGGAGGGAGCGGGAGAGTCTACGAGCAGTACTTC.

There are a few counts of this clone. Being one base from a much bigger clone, this may be a read error. The chain uses TRBV27 and TRBJ2-3; the D gene is possibly TRBD1 (6 bases). Germline V gives CDR1 MNHEY, CDR2 SMNVEV (reference sequence). The CDR3 spans 13 residues. Written as DNA, the CDR3 is TGTGCCAGCAGTCCTCTTGAGGGGGATACGCAGTGTTTT. Translation: CASSPLEGDTQCF.

This chain joins TRBV11-2 and TRBJ2-7; 7 nucleotides agree with TRBD1. CDR1 SGHAT and CDR2 FQNNGV come from the germline V gene. The CDR3 spans 14 residues. V was clipped by 4 bases and J by 3 bases; unmatched bases: 6. CDR3 protein: CASSSGTAHYEQYF. As DNA, the CDR3 is TGTGCCAGCAGCTCCGGGACAGCTCACTACGAGCAGTACTTC. The whole variable domain, remainder taken from reference TRBV11-2 and TRBJ2-7, is EAGVAQSPRYKIIEKRQSVAFWCNPISGHATLYWYQQILGQGPKLLIQFQNNGVVDDSQLPKDRFSAERLKGVDSTLKIQPAKLEDSAVYLCASSSGTAHYEQYFGPGTRLTVT.

Here the CDR3 reads CASSFVADTYNEQFF. CDR3 nucleotide sequence: TGTGCCAGCAGTTTTGTCGCAGATACCTACAATGAGCAGTTCTTC. The genes are TRBV27 and TRBJ2-1; D call uncertain. Germline loops: CDR1 MNHEY, CDR2 SMNVEV (reference sequence). CDR3 size: 15 residues. V was cut by 3 bases and J by 2 bases, with 11 bases left in between.

This clone was seen more than once but under ten times. The chain employs TRBV4-1 and TRBJ2-5, with unresolved D. Trimming cost V 4 bases and J 5 bases, with 11 bases left between them. The CDR3 length is 13 residues. Per germline, CDR1 MGHRA and CDR2 YSYEKL. The CDR3 DNA is TGCGCCAGCAGCCGGACGTTCCGGGAGACCCAGTACTTC. As protein: CASSRTFRETQYF.

This chain links TRBV9 with TRBJ2-3; no firm D call. The CDR3 is made up of 13 amino acids. Germline CDR1 is SGDLS and CDR2 is YYNGEE. Trimming took off 0 bases at V and 5 bases at J, with 7 bases between the two ends. The chain's CDR3 is CASSVASGDTQYF. The DNA for the CDR3 is TGTGCCAGCAGCGTAGCCTCCGGAGATACGCAGTATTTT.

The chain uses TRBV19 and TRBJ2-7; D remains unclear. This CDR3 contains 13 residues. Germline V CDR1 and CDR2: LNHDA, SQIVND (reference sequence). V was shortened by 0 bases and J by 6 bases, with 9 bases between the two germline ends. DNA for the CDR3: TGTGCCAGTAGTATAGATAGGGTACGCGAGCAGTACTTC. Translation: CASSIDRVREQYF.

In its sample, this clone was seen a few times. A single base separates this from a much larger clone, so it may be a read error. This sample also contains other DNA sequences that code for the same CDR3. V usage is TRBV7-9 and J usage is TRBJ2-3; possibly TRBD2 for D (6 bases). Trimming removed 4 bases at V and 6 bases at J, with 14 bases between. There are 14 residues in the CDR3. Germline CDR1 is SEHNR and CDR2 is FQNEAQ (reference sequence). In DNA, the CDR3 is TGTGCCAGCAGCTCCCTTCCGGGGGACGATACGCAGTATTTT. It codes for CASSSLPGDDTQYF.